These 14 T cell receptor beta chains share one sample of origin, sequenced in a study of identical twins. A single record per CDR3 protein comes from TCRdb applying MiXCR to the 5' RACE reads. The table records approximately 600,000 distinct CDR3 sequences, roughly 9.5% of them present only once. This same sample was also part of a study on yellow fever vaccine responses in identical twins.

Material for sequencing was PBMCs. The receptors shown here come from a woman younger than 35 in good health.

At least ten counts were recorded for this clonotype. The chain is built from TRBV4-3 and TRBJ2-7; no reliable D call. CDR1 and CDR2 from the germline V gene are LGHNA and YSLEER. Trimming cost V 1 base and J 5 bases, with 15 bases left between them. This CDR3 region has 15 residues. CDR3 in amino acids: CASSQGRGIPNEQYF. The CDR3 coding sequence is TGCGCCAGCAGCCAAGGGAGAGGAATCCCCAACGAGCAGTACTTC.

This clonotype was observed a handful of times. CDR3 region: CASSEYRRAYEQYF. In nucleotides, the CDR3 is TGTGCCAGCAGTGAATACCGAAGAGCCTACGAGCAGTACTTC. The chain carries TRBV6-1 and TRBJ2-7; D is unclear. CDR3 length: 14 residues. Trimming cost V 2 bases and J 2 bases, with 10 bases left between them. Looked up from germline, CDR1 is MNHNS and CDR2 is SASEGT.

The chain couples TRBV19 to TRBJ2-7, with D possibly being TRBD2 (5 bases). The CDR3 runs to 13 residues. The V end lost 2 bases, the J end lost 3 bases, and 8 bases lay between the germline ends. The germline gives CDR1 LNHDA, CDR2 SQIVND (reference sequence). CDR3 region: CASSILTSYEQYF. In DNA, the CDR3 is TGTGCCAGTAGTATATTAACTAGCTACGAGCAGTACTTC. The full variable domain, its missing parts supplied by reference TRBV19 and TRBJ2-7, is DGGITQSPKYLFRKEGQNVTLSCEQNLNHDAMYWYRQDPGQGLRLIYYSQIVNDFQKGDIAEGYSVSREKKESFPLTVTSAQKNPTAFYLCASSILTSYEQYFGPGTRLTVT.

The table lists this clonotype with a few counts. V is TRBV3-1 and J is TRBJ2-7, with D tentatively TRBD1 (6 bases). The length of the CDR3 is 14 residues. V gave up 4 bases and J gave up 9 bases, with 19 bases separating them. Germline-derived CDR1 and CDR2 are LGHDT and YNNKEL (reference sequence). This chain's CDR3 is CASSPDRDLRGQYF. As DNA, the CDR3 is TGTGCCAGCAGCCCGGACAGAGACCTACGTGGGCAGTACTTC.

This clonotype was detected many times. For the CDR3, the DNA is TGCAGCGTGTCCCCGGGGACAGGGACCACAGATACGCAGTATTTT. It is translated as CSVSPGTGTTDTQYF. J is TRBJ2-3 and V is TRBV29-1; 9 nucleotides agree with TRBD1. The CDR3 consists of 15 residues. V gave up 6 bases and J gave up 2 bases; unmatched junction bases: 9. The germline CDR1 and CDR2 sequences are SQVTM and ANQGSEA.

This clonotype was counted many times. The rearrangement joins TRBV5-6 to TRBJ2-7; D ambiguous. This CDR3 is built from 14 residues. Germline V gives CDR1 SGHDT, CDR2 YYEEEE. V shed 4 bases and J shed 0 bases, with 11 bases lying between them. Here the CDR3 DNA reads TGTGCCAGCAGCCCTGACGGGTCCTCCTACGAGCAGTACTTC. Its translation: CASSPDGSSYEQYF.

The chain links TRBV12-3 or TRBV12-4 to TRBJ2-1, with TRBD2 identical over 9 bases. The CDR3 length is 15 residues. V lost 6 bases and J lost 2; bases outside the gene matches: 5. The CDR3 DNA is TGTGCCAGCAGACTGACTAGCGGAACCTACAATGAGCAGTTCTTC. Protein product: CASRLTSGTYNEQFF.

This clonotype has only a few counts. The V gene is TRBV6-5, the J gene TRBJ2-5; D ambiguous. The CDR3 sequence is 16 residues long. Germline CDR1 reads MNHEY; CDR2 reads SVGAGI. Trimming removed 4 bases at V and 7 bases at J, with 22 bases between. The CDR3 spells CASSSATPVWTVTQYF. The CDR3 DNA follows: TGTGCCAGCAGTTCCGCCACCCCGGTCTGGACGGTGACCCAGTACTTC.

This clonotype occurred many times. The genes are TRBV15 and TRBJ2-7, with 8 bases fitting TRBD2. CDR1 LNHNV and CDR2 YYDKDF come from the germline V gene (reference sequence). The CDR3 runs 15 residues. V lost 4 bases, J lost 6 bases, and 11 bases stayed unmatched. The CDR3 protein is CATSTNKAGEGEQYF. CDR3 nucleotides: TGTGCCACCAGCACGAACAAAGCGGGAGAGGGCGAGCAGTACTTC.

The chain is built from TRBV12-3 or TRBV12-4 and TRBJ2-7; no reliable D call. CDR3 length: 13 amino acids. V shed 4 bases and J shed 3 bases, with 10 bases lying between them. CDR3 bases: TGTGCCAGCAGTTCCGGACGGTTCTACGAGCAGTACTTC. It yields the protein CASSSGRFYEQYF.

This clonotype occurred many times. The chain carries TRBV7-2 and TRBJ2-1, with D maybe TRBD2 (5 bases). V gave up 3 bases and J gave up 3 bases, with 12 bases separating them. Germline V CDR1 and CDR2: SGHTA, FQGNSA. CDR3 length: 15 residues. CDR3 in DNA: TGTGCCAGCAGCTTGGATCGGGGTAGCTACAATGAGCAGTTCTTC. Translating it yields CASSLDRGSYNEQFF.

This clonotype was observed many times. The chain is built from TRBV20-1 and TRBJ2-1; 7 bases match TRBD2. Germline trimming cut 4 bases from V and 8 bases from J; bases unmatched to any gene: 5. There are 12 residues in the CDR3. Germline V lookup: CDR1 DFQATT, CDR2 SNEGSKA (reference sequence). For the CDR3, the DNA is TGCAGTGCTATGGGGACTAAAGATGAGCAGTTCTTC. It translates to CSAMGTKDEQFF.

This clonotype appeared a few times. This chain joins TRBV6-1 and TRBJ1-5; TRBD1 might be the D (6 bases). From germline, CDR1 is MNHNS and CDR2 SASEGT. The V end lost 7 bases, the J end lost 5 bases, and 18 bases lay between the germline ends. The CDR3 is 15 amino acids. The CDR3 is CASTGPTGTHQPQHF. The CDR3 coding sequence is TGTGCCAGCACCGGACCCACAGGGACGCATCAGCCCCAGCATTTT.

V and J are TRBV5-1 and TRBJ2-5; 7 bases align to TRBD1. The germline V gene has CDR1 SGHRS and CDR2 YFSETQ. The CDR3 sequence is 14 residues long. Trimming cost V 4 bases and J 5 bases; bases outside gene matches: 8. The CDR3 sequence is CASSLRQGAETQYF. CDR3 in DNA: TGCGCCAGCAGCCTTCGACAGGGAGCGGAGACCCAGTACTTC. Based on the CDR3 plus reference TRBV5-1 and TRBJ2-5, the full variable domain is KAGVTQTPRYLIKTRGQQVTLSCSPISGHRSVSWYQQTPGQGLQFLFEYFSETQRNKGNFPGRFSGRQFSNSRSEMNVSTLELGDSALYLCASSLRQGAETQYFGPGTRLLVL.